Detailed here is one T cell receptor (beta chain). The data originate from a study of blood T cells in healthy people across ages. Sample-barcoded 5' priming and a J-beta primer mix drove a second PCR of about 7 to 12 cycles. TCRdb ran MiXCR on the 5' RACE reads and lists one entry per CDR3 protein. The sample consists of approximately 800,000 distinct CDR3 sequences, under 80% of them appearing once. Per sample, at least 5 micrograms of total RNA were extracted. The specimen sequenced was blood. The sequence was obtained from a young man in good health.

The CDR3 DNA reads TGCAGTGCTAGGGGGGACACTTACCTAGCCAAAAACATTCAGTACTTC. It yields the protein CSARGDTYLAKNIQYF. V is TRBV20-1 and J is TRBJ2-4; D might be TRBD1 (6 bases). This CDR3 is built from 16 residues. Germline CDR1 is DFQATT and CDR2 is SNEGSKA (reference sequence). The V end lost 3 bases, the J end lost 0 bases, and 15 bases lay between the germline ends.